This T cell receptor beta chain was recovered during a study of blood T cell repertoires in COVID-19. Turning to the study itself: The United States, Italy and Spain supplied acute and convalescent COVID-19 samples.

Repertoires were generated with immunoSEQ multiplex PCR, while TCRdb's copy carries only in-frame clones and drops some. The sample carries about 310,000 clones, almost 90% recorded once. The CDR3 is made up of 14 amino acids. Losses at the gene ends were 5 bases for V and 7 bases for J; bases not matched to a gene: 5. Germline V gene lookup returns CDR1 MDHEN and CDR2 SYDVKM. The sample was peripheral blood. The TCR originated in a woman in her thirties or forties with COVID-19, enrolled during active disease. J is TRBJ1-5 and V is TRBV28, with 10 bases lining up with TRBD1. The CDR3 here is CASSETGGWQPQHF. The CDR3 DNA reads TGTGCCAGCAGTGAGACAGGGGGCTGGCAGCCCCAGCATTTT.